The rows below give T cell receptor beta chains drawn from one sample of a study of cytomegalovirus exposure and HLA in healthy donors. The table came from immunoSEQ multiplex PCR; TCRdb's copy has only in-frame clones and leaves some out. The sample has a few hundred thousand clones, around 89% seen once. Sequenced: PBMCs. The receptors were gathered from a woman between 18 and 29 years old in good health and CMV-seronegative. Both conserved end residues are part of each CDR3. The order of the fields is V gene, CDR3 protein.

v_gene: TRBV10-1
CDR3aa: CASSGKRDYYSYEQYF

v_gene: TRBV18
CDR3aa: CASSPSRTYSTDTQYF

v_gene: TRBV10-3
CDR3aa: CAISESFRSGNTIYF

v_gene: TRBV9
CDR3aa: CASSARTGPSSGNTIYF

v_gene: TRBV18
CDR3aa: CASSLASGRASEQFF

v_gene: TRBV30
CDR3aa: CAWSRYTSGRVPYEQYF

v_gene: TRBV6-6
CDR3aa: CASTNTGNRHQPQHF

v_gene: TRBV2
CDR3aa: CASIPGGLYEQYF

v_gene: TRBV19
CDR3aa: CASSTTGTGGYEQYF

v_gene: TRBV10-3
CDR3aa: CAISELQGSSYNEQFF

v_gene: TRBV4-2
CDR3aa: CASSPTPGNTIYF

v_gene: TRBV19
CDR3aa: CASRTTGYSYGYTF

v_gene: TRBV7-9
CDR3aa: CASSLDGTPYNEQFF

v_gene: TRBV5-1
CDR3aa: CASSTGTGSYTF

v_gene: TRBV5-4
CDR3aa: CASSLGTGYGYTF

v_gene: TRBV5-1
CDR3aa: CASSLGFVTGVIYGYTF

v_gene: TRBV6-1
CDR3aa: CASSVGLAEPYEQYF

v_gene: TRBV4-1
CDR3aa: CASSQVLHNTEAFF

v_gene: TRBV11-2
CDR3aa: CASSLGTSVNEQFF

v_gene: TRBV9
CDR3aa: CASSVVGGLVTGELFF

v_gene: TRBV10-1
CDR3aa: CASSEGGRHLGEPQHF

v_gene: TRBV28
CDR3aa: CASIKPSTVSYGYTF